Listed below are T cell receptor beta chains from one sample, sequenced in a study of blood T cell repertoires in COVID-19. Sequenced by immunoSEQ multiplex PCR; TCRdb stores in-frame clones only, minus some. The table lists fewer than 350,000 clones, 87% of them singletons. Sequences were obtained from peripheral blood. Receptor source: a woman aged 50 to 60 who had recovered from COVID-19. The CDR3 runs from the conserved cysteine through the conserved F or W. D genes are given only for firm matches. The size entry is marked missing in some rows and otherwise reads once, few, many or a size class.

TRBV28	-	-	TRBJ2-4	TGTGCCAGCAGGAAGGGGGGGATTCAGTACTTC	CASRKGGIQYF
TRBV11-3	TRBD1	-	TRBJ1-1	TGTGCCAGCAGCCCACAGGGGTCTAACACTGAAGCTTTCTTT	CASSPQGSNTEAFF
TRBV11-2	-	-	TRBJ2-2	TGTGCCAGCAGCTGGTCAGGGGTGAAGACCGGGGAGCTGTTTTTT	CASSWSGVKTGELFF
TRBV7-9	-	-	TRBJ1-2	TGTGCCAGCAGCTTTGGCGGGAGCTATGGCTACACCTTC	CASSFGGSYGYTF
TRBV5-4	TRBD1	-	TRBJ1-1	TGTGCCAGCAGCCCCGGGACAGGGGCTCGTGCTTTCTTT	CASSPGTGARAFF
TRBV7-2	-	once	TRBJ1-1	TGTGCCAGCAGCTTAGCTGAGTTCCGAGGGGAAGCTTTCTTT	CASSLAEFRGEAFF
TRBV19	TRBD2	-	TRBJ2-5	TGTGCCAGTAGTTTTAATAGCGGGGCCCAAGAGACCCAGTACTTC	CASSFNSGAQETQYF
TRBV18	-	-	TRBJ2-1	TGTGCCAGCTCACCACTGTTACAGGGAGTTGGGAATGAGCAGTTCTTC	CASSPLLQGVGNEQFF
TRBV5-8	-	-	TRBJ2-7	TGTGCCAGCAGCTTTGGCAGGGGATACGAGCAGTACTTC	CASSFGRGYEQYF
TRBV5-6	TRBD1	-	TRBJ1-1	TGTGCCAGCAGCTGGACAGGGAAGAACACTGAAGCTTTCTTT	CASSWTGKNTEAFF
TRBV19	-	-	TRBJ2-1	TGTGCCAGTAACAGCGGTCCCTACAATGAGCAGTTCTTC	CASNSGPYNEQFF
TRBV28	-	-	TRBJ1-5	TGTGCCAGCAGTTTAGGAGGGGGGGGGAGTCAGCCCCAGCATTTT	CASSLGGGGSQPQHF
TRBV19	-	-	TRBJ1-5	TGTGCCAGCCTCGGTGGGGGGAATGGGGAGCCCCAGCATTTT	CASLGGGNGEPQHF
TRBV6-2/TRBV6-3	TRBD2	-	TRBJ2-5	TGTGCCAGCAGTTTTTCCGGCAGCGGGGGGGGGACCCAGTACTTC	CASSFSGSGGGTQYF
TRBV4-3	TRBD2	-	TRBJ2-5	TGCGCCAGCAGCCAGGGCACTAGCGGGGGGAAAGAGACCCAGTACTTC	CASSQGTSGGKETQYF
TRBV5-6	-	-	TRBJ1-2	TGTGCCAGCAGCTTGGTGGACTTGCCCAACTATGGCTACACCTTC	CASSLVDLPNYGYTF
TRBV9	-	-	TRBJ2-7	TGTGCCAGCAGCCCCCTAGGATCGAGTGGCGAGCAGTACTTC	CASSPLGSSGEQYF
TRBV6-5	TRBD1	-	TRBJ2-7	TGTGCCAGCAGTCTGGGGGACAGCTTGGGCGAGCAGTACTTC	CASSLGDSLGEQYF
TRBV5-1	TRBD2	-	TRBJ2-1	TGCGCCAGCAGCTTGACGTGGACTAGCGGGGGGGCCAGGGAGCAGTTCTTC	CASSLTWTSGGAREQFF
TRBV6-2/TRBV6-3	-	-	TRBJ1-6	TGTGCCAGCAGTTATAAACAGAACAATTCACCCCTCCACTTT	CASSYKQNNSPLHF
TRBV19	-	-	TRBJ1-4	TGTGCCAGTAGTAGGGAGTCTGCCGCAACTAATGAAAAACTGTTTTTT	CASSRESAATNEKLFF
TRBV29-1	-	-	TRBJ2-3	TGCAGCGTTGGAGGGCTAGATACGCAGTATTTT	CSVGGLDTQYF
TRBV18	-	-	TRBJ2-3	TGTGCCAGCTCAGCGAGCGGGAGCACAGATACGCAGTATTTT	CASSASGSTDTQYF
TRBV10-3	TRBD2	-	TRBJ2-3	TGTGCCATCACTCCTAGCGGGGTCACAGATACGCAGTATTTT	CAITPSGVTDTQYF
TRBV27	-	-	TRBJ1-6	TGTGCCAGCAAAACCAGGGACTATTCACCCCTCCACTTT	CASKTRDYSPLHF
TRBV6-2/TRBV6-3	TRBD1	-	TRBJ2-1	TGTGCCAGCAGCCTAGTGGAGCTCCGGGACAGGGGGTTTAGTGAGCAGTTCTTC	CASSLVELRDRGFSEQFF
TRBV11-2	-	once	TRBJ2-7	TGTGCCAGCAGCTTAGTGGGGGGTAGCCACGAGCAGTACTTC	CASSLVGGSHEQYF
TRBV5-1	-	-	TRBJ2-3	TGCGCCAGCAGCTTGGAACAAGGCACAGATACGCAGTATTTT	CASSLEQGTDTQYF
TRBV28	-	-	TRBJ2-3	TGTGCCAGCAGCCCACCGTGGGGCGGCGACACAGATACGCAGTATTTT	CASSPPWGGDTDTQYF
TRBV7-9	-	few	TRBJ2-7	TGTGCCAGCAGCTCGTTAGGGGTTGACGAGCAGTACTTC	CASSSLGVDEQYF
TRBV24-1	-	-	TRBJ2-1	TGTGCCACCAGTGAATCCCTCTCCGTCCCCTACAATGAGCAGTTCTTC	CATSESLSVPYNEQFF
TRBV29-1	-	-	TRBJ2-5	TGCAGCGCGAACAACACAACAGGCCAAGAGACCCAGTACTTC	CSANNTTGQETQYF
TRBV11-2	TRBD1	-	TRBJ2-7	TGTGCCAGCAGTAAGACCGGGACAGGGGCCGACGAGCAGTACTTC	CASSKTGTGADEQYF
TRBV9	-	-	TRBJ1-3	TGTGCCAGCAGCCCGCCGGGAGGGTCGGGAAACACCATATATTTT	CASSPPGGSGNTIYF
TRBV28	-	-	TRBJ2-5	TGTGCCAGCAGTTTATCCTCACAGGGTATGAGTGTGACCCAGTACTTC	CASSLSSQGMSVTQYF
TRBV28	-	-	TRBJ2-3	TGTGCCAGCAGTCCGCGGCCTAGCACAGATACGCAGTATTTT	CASSPRPSTDTQYF